This TCR beta chain comes out of a study of CD8 T cells in ankylosing spondylitis. The germline gives CDR1 LGHDT, CDR2 YNNKEL (reference sequence). The ends lost 4 bases at V and 4 bases at J; junction bases unmatched: 8. CDR3 length: 16 amino acids. This clonotype was detected ten times or more. Its antigen is still unknown. Study findings and constraints: The authors found the disease-linked clones to be CD8+ and relatively rare in peripheral blood. Matched synovial fluid from ankylosing spondylitis patients was reported to be enriched for disease-linked clones. Earlier authors reported some of these motif variants in reactive arthritis synovial fluid and blood.

TCRdb reprocessed the 5' RACE reads via MiXCR and lists one record per CDR3 protein. Here the sample spans 300,000 to 350,000 distinct CDR3 sequences, around 15% being singletons. The chain combines TRBV3-1 with TRBJ1-1; 11 bases fit TRBD1. This receptor was taken from a male donor with ankylosing spondylitis or in good health (not recorded which). Specimen: blood, either unsorted or a sorted T cell fraction (not recorded which). CDR3 nucleotide sequence: TGTGCCAGCAGCCGGGACAGGGGGTTTAGAAGCACTGAAGCTTTCTTT. Its protein product is CASSRDRGFRSTEAFF. Combining the CDR3 with reference TRBV3-1 and TRBJ1-1 gives the whole variable domain DTAVSQTPKYLVTQMGNDKSIKCEQNLGHDTMYWYKQDSKKFLKIMFSYNNKELIINETVPNRFSPKSPDKAHLNLHINSLELGDSAVYFCASSRDRGFRSTEAFFGQGTRLTVV.